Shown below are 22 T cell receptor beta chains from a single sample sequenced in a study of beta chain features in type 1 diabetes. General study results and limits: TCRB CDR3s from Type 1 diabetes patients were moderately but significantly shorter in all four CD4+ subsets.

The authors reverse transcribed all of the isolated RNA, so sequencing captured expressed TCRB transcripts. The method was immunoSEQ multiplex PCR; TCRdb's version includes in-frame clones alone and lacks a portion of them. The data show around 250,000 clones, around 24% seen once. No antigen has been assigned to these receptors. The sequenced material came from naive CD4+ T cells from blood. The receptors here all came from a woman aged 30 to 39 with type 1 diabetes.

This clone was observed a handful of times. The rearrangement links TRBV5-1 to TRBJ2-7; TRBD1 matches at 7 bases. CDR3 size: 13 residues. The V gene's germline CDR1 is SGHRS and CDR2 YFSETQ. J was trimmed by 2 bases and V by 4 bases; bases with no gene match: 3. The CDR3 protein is CASSTTGAYEQYF. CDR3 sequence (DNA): TGCGCCAGCAGCACCACAGGGGCCTACGAGCAGTACTTC.

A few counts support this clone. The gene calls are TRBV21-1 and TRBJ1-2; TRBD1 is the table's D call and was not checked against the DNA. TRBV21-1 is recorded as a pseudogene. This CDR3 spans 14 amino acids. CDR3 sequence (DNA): TGTGCCAGCAGCGACCCGACAGAAAAATATGGCTACACCTTC. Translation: CASSDPTEKYGYTF.

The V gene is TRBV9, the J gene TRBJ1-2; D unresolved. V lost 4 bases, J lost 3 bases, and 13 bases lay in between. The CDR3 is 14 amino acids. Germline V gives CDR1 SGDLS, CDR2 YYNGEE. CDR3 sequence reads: CASSPTRVDYGYTF. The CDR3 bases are TGTGCCAGCAGCCCCACCCGAGTTGACTATGGCTACACCTTC. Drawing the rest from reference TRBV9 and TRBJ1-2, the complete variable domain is DSGVTQTPKHLITATGQRVTLRCSPRSGDLSVYWYQQSLDQGLQFLIQYYNGEERAKGNILERFSAQQFPDLHSELNLSSLELGDSALYFCASSPTRVDYGYTFGSGTRLTVV.

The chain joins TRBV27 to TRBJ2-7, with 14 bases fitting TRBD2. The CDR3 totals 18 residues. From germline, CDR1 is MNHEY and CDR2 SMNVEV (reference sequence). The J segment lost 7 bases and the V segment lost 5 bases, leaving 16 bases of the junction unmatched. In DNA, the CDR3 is TGTGCCAGCAGTGAAAAGAGACTAGCGGGAGGGAGTAGGCATGAGCAGTACTTC. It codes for CASSEKRLAGGSRHEQYF.

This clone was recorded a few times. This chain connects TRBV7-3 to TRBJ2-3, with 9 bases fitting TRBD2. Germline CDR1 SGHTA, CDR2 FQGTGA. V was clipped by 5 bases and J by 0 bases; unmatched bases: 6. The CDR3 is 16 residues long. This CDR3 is CASSPRLAGSTDTQYF. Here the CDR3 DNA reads TGTGCCAGCAGCCCCCGCCTAGCGGGAAGCACAGATACGCAGTATTTT.

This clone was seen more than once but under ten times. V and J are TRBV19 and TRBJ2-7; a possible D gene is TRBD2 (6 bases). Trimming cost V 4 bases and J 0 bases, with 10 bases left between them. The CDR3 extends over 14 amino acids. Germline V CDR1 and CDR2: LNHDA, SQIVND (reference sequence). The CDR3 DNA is TGTGCCAGTAGTACCCCGGGACTCTCCTACGAGCAGTACTTC. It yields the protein CASSTPGLSYEQYF.

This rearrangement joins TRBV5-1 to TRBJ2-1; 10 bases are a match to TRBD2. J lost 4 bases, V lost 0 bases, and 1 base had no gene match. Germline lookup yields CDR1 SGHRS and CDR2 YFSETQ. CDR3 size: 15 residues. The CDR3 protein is CASSLEREGYNEQFF. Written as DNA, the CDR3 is TGCGCCAGCAGCTTGGAGCGGGAGGGTTACAATGAGCAGTTCTTC.

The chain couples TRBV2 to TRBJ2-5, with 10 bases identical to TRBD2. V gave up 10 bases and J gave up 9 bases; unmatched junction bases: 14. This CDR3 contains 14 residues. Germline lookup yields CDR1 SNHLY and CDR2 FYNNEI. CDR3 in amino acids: CATQAGGPSRAQYF. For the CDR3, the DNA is TGTGCCACCCAAGCGGGAGGGCCATCACGGGCCCAGTACTTC.

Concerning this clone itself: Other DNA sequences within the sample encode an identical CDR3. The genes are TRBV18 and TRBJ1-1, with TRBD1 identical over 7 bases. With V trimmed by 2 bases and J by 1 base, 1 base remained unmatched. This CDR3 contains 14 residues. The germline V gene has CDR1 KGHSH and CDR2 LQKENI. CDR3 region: CASSPGTANTEAFF. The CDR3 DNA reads TGTGCCAGCTCACCAGGGACAGCGAACACTGAAGCTTTCTTT.

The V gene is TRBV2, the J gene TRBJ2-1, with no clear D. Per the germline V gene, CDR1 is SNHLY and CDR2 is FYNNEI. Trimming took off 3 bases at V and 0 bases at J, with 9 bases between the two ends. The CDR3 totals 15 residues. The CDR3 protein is CASSDWRNSYNEQFF. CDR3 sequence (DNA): TGTGCCAGCAGTGACTGGCGGAACTCCTACAATGAGCAGTTCTTC.

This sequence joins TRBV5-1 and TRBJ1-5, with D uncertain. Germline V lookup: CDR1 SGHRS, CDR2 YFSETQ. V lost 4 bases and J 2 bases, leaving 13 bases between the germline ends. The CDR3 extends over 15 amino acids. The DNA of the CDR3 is TGCGCCAGCAGCCCGGGAAGTGGGCGCAATCAGCCCCAGCATTTT. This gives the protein CASSPGSGRNQPQHF.

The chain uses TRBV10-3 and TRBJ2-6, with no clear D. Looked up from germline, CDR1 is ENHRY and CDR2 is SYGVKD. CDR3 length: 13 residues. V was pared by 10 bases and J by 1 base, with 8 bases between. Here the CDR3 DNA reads TGTGCCACTAGTACTTCTGGGGCCAACGTCCTGACTTTC. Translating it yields CATSTSGANVLTF.

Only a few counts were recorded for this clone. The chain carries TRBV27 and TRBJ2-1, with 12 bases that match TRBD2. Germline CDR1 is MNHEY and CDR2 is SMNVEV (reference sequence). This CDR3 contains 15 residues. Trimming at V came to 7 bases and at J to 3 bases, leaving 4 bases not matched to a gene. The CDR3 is CASKGLAGHYNEQFF. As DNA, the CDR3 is TGTGCCAGCAAGGGACTAGCGGGCCACTACAATGAGCAGTTCTTC.

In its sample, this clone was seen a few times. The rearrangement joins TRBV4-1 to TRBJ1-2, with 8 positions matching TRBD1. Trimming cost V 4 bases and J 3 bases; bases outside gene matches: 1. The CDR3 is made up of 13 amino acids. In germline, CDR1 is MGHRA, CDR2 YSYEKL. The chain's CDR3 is CASSRTGYYGYTF. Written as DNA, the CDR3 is TGCGCCAGCAGCCGGACAGGGTACTATGGCTACACCTTC.

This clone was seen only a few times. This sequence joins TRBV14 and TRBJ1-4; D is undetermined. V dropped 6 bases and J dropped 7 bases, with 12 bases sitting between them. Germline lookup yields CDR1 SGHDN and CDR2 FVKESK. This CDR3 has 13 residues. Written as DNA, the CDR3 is TGTGCCAGCAGAGGCGGGATTCGTGAAAAACTGTTTTTT. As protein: CASRGGIREKLFF.

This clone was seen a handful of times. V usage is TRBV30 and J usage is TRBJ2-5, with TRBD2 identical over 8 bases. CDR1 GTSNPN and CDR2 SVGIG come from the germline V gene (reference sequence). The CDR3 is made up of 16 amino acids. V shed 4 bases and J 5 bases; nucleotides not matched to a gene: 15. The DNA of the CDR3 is TGTGCCTGGAACCCCGGGATAGCGGGACCCCGTGAGACCCAGTACTTC. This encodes CAWNPGIAGPRETQYF.

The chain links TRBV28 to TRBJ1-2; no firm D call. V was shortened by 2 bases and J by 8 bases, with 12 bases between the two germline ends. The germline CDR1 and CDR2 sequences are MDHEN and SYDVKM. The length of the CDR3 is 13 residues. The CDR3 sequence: CASSLMAAFGYTF. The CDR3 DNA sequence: TGTGCCAGCAGTTTAATGGCGGCCTTCGGCTACACCTTC.

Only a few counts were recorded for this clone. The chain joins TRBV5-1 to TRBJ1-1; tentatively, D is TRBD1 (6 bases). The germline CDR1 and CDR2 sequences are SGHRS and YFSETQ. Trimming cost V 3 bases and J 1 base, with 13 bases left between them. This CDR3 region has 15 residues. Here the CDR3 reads CASSYDLGGNTEAFF. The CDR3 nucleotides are TGCGCCAGCAGCTATGACCTAGGGGGGAACACTGAAGCTTTCTTT.

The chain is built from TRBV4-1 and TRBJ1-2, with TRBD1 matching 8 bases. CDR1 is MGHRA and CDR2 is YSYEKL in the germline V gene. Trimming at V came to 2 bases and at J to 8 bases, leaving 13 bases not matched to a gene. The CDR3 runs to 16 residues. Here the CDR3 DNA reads TGCGCCAGCAGCCAACCGACGAAAGACAGGGGAAACGGCTACACCTTC. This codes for CASSQPTKDRGNGYTF.

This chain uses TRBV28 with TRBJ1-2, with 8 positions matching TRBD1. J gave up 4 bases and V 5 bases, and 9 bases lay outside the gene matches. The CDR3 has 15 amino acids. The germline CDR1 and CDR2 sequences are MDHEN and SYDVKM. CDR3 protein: CASSPAGGAPYGYTF. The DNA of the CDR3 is TGTGCCAGCAGTCCCGCAGGGGGCGCGCCCTATGGCTACACCTTC.

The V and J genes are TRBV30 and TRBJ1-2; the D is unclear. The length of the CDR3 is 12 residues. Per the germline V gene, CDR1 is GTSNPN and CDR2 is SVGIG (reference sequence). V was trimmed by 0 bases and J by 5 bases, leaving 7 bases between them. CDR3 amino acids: CAWSVAGYGYTF. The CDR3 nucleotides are TGTGCCTGGAGTGTAGCCGGTTATGGCTACACCTTC. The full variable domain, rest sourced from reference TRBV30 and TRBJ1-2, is SQTIHQWPATLVQPVGSPLSLECTVEGTSNPNLYWYRQAAGRGLQLLFYSVGIGQISSEVPQNLSASRPQDRQFILSSKKLLLSDSGFYLCAWSVAGYGYTFGSGTRLTVV.

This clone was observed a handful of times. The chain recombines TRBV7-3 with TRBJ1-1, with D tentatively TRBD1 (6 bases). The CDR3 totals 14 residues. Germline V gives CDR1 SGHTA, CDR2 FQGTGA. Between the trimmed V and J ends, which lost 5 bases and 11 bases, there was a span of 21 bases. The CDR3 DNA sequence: TGTGCCAGCAGCCCGACTTCAGGGGAAAGAGAGGCTTTCTTT. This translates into CASSPTSGEREAFF.